The sequence of this T cell receptor (beta chain) was determined in a study of identical twins. This CDR3 is 14 amino acids long. Trimming cost V 3 bases and J 7 bases, with 13 bases left between them. Germline CDR1 reads DFQATT; CDR2 reads SNEGSKA (reference sequence). Using its own MiXCR run on the 5' RACE reads, TCRdb lists one record per CDR3 protein. There are about 430,000 distinct CDR3 sequences in the sample; 18% occur only once, and approximately 12% lies in the top ten. The TCR comes from a man in his fifties in good health. The genes are TRBV20-1 and TRBJ1-6; D is ambiguous. Input material: naive T cells sorted from blood. CDR3 residues: CSASAGMVNSPLHF. In DNA form, the CDR3 reads TGCAGTGCTAGCGCGGGAATGGTAAATTCACCCCTCCACTTT.